Each of the 15 T cell receptor beta chains below was sequenced from the same sample in a study of Graves' ophthalmopathy and Graves' hyperthyroidism. Amplification of TCR beta CDR3 regions used RNA transcripts. After a first-round RT-PCR with HTBI primers, a second-round multiplex PCR was run. TCRdb reprocessed the multiplex PCR reads with MiXCR, giving one entry per CDR3 protein. The sample lists fewer than 600,000 distinct CDR3 sequences, 13% to 15% occurring once. Source material: blood. The receptors here all came from a woman aged 25 to 39 with Graves' ophthalmopathy.

This clonotype was seen a handful of times. This chain links TRBV5-1 with TRBJ2-6; D uncertain. CDR3 length: 15 amino acids. V was shortened by 0 bases and J by 2 bases, with 6 bases between the two germline ends. Germline V gene data show CDR1 as SGHRS and CDR2 as YFSETQ. CDR3 DNA sequence: TGCGCCAGCAGCTTGGGACATACTGGGGCCAACGTCCTGACTTTC. Its protein is CASSLGHTGANVLTF.

This clonotype was seen repeatedly, ten times or more. This chain uses TRBV6-7 with TRBJ2-7; D ambiguous. TRBV6-7 counts as an open reading frame of uncertain function. CDR3 size: 14 residues. Trimming took 6 bases from V and 0 from J, leaving 12 bases between them. This chain's CDR3 is CASSTTSTSYEQYF. As DNA, the CDR3 is TGTGCCAGCAGCACCACGAGTACCTCCTACGAGCAGTACTTC.

The sample holds a few counts of this clonotype. The chain uses TRBV3-1 and TRBJ2-4; TRBD2 agrees at 8 bases. Per the germline V gene, CDR1 is LGHDT and CDR2 is YNNKEL (reference sequence). The length of the CDR3 is 18 residues. Trimming cost V 4 bases and J 0 bases; bases outside gene matches: 11. This CDR3 reads CASSPTPRTSLAKNIQYF. The CDR3 DNA follows: TGTGCCAGCAGCCCGACTCCGAGGACTAGCTTAGCCAAAAACATTCAGTACTTC.

As to this clonotype: The DNA is omitted, as the CDR3 cannot be located on it reliably, and the CDR3 follows TCRdb's listing. The gene calls are TRBV14 and TRBJ2-5; TRBD2, as called in the table, went unchecked against the DNA. Termini included, the CDR3 measures 24 amino acids. Germline-derived CDR1 and CDR2 are SGHDN and FVKESK. The CDR3 region is CASSLYGGRAAKNIQYFGAGTQYF.

This clonotype was counted ten times or more. V is TRBV4-1 and J is TRBJ2-7; a weak D match, TRBD2 (5 bases). V lost 0 bases and J lost 6, with 12 bases in between. From germline, CDR1 is MGHRA and CDR2 YSYEKL. CDR3 length equals 14 residues. The chain's CDR3 is CASSQDRGFGEQYF. DNA of the CDR3: TGCGCCAGCAGCCAAGATCGCGGGTTCGGCGAGCAGTACTTC.

This clonotype was found many times. The chain is built from TRBV19 and TRBJ1-5, with D uncertain. Per germline, CDR1 LNHDA and CDR2 SQIVND (reference sequence). The CDR3 runs 14 residues. Between the trimmed V and J ends, which lost 5 bases and 0 bases, there was a span of 8 bases. CDR3 protein: CASSVQNSNQPQHF. In nucleotides, the CDR3 is TGTGCCAGTAGTGTACAGAATAGCAATCAGCCCCAGCATTTT. The complete variable domain, with remaining parts taken from reference TRBV19 and TRBJ1-5, reads DGGITQSPKYLFRKEGQNVTLSCEQNLNHDAMYWYRQDPGQGLRLIYYSQIVNDFQKGDIAEGYSVSREKKESFPLTVTSAQKNPTAFYLCASSVQNSNQPQHFGDGTRLSIL.

The sample holds many counts of this clonotype. The V call is TRBV7-3, the J call TRBJ1-1, with D possibly TRBD1 on 5 matching bases. V was shortened by 5 bases and J by 3 bases, with 16 bases between the two germline ends. This CDR3 contains 15 residues. In germline, CDR1 is SGHTA, CDR2 FQGTGA. The CDR3 DNA reads TGTGCCAGCAGCCCTAGTCCGGGGGGGTACACTGAAGCTTTCTTT. Translation: CASSPSPGGYTEAFF.

This clonotype was detected a few times. A much larger clone differs from this one at a single base, so this may be a read error. The chain uses TRBV2 and TRBJ2-7; D tentatively reads TRBD1 or TRBD2 (7 bases each). Germline assignment: CDR1 SNHLY and CDR2 FYNNEI. This CDR3 is built from 15 residues. CDR3 DNA: TGTGCCAGCGAAAAAGAGTCGCAGGGGGACTACGAGCAGTGCTTC. It encodes CASEKESQGDYEQCF. The complete variable domain, with remaining parts taken from reference TRBV2 and TRBJ2-7, reads EPEVTQTPSHQVTQMGQEVILRCVPISNHLYFYWYRQILGQKVEFLVSFYNNEISEKSEIFDDQFSVERPDGSNFTLKIRSTKLEDSAMYFCASEKESQGDYEQCFGPGTRLTVT.

The V call is TRBV5-1, the J call TRBJ2-7; TRBD1 agrees at 7 bases. After removal of 4 bases from V and 2 bases from J, the junction contained 3 bases not matched to a gene. Germline V gene data show CDR1 as SGHRS and CDR2 as YFSETQ. The CDR3 covers 13 residues. CDR3 loop: CASSDGTAYEQYF. Written as DNA, the CDR3 is TGCGCCAGCAGCGACGGGACAGCCTACGAGCAGTACTTC.

The table lists this clonotype with many counts. The chain recombines TRBV5-1 with TRBJ1-2, with 11 positions matching TRBD1. Germline CDR1 SGHRS, CDR2 YFSETQ. Trimming at V came to 1 base and at J to 8 bases, leaving 7 bases not matched to a gene. The CDR3 loop spans 15 amino acids. CDR3 amino acids: CASSLTGTGGQGYTF. CDR3 sequence (DNA): TGCGCCAGCAGCTTGACCGGGACAGGGGGGCAAGGCTACACCTTC.

In its sample, this clonotype was seen many times. The chain has TRBV19 and TRBJ2-7; 10 bases align to TRBD1. Per the germline V gene, CDR1 is LNHDA and CDR2 is SQIVND (reference sequence). V gave up 1 base and J gave up 1 base; unmatched junction bases: 7. The CDR3 consists of 17 residues. The CDR3 loop is CASSIGLRQGASYEQYF. The CDR3 DNA reads as TGTGCCAGTAGTATAGGTCTGAGACAGGGGGCTTCCTACGAGCAGTACTTC.

Details on this clonotype: One end of the junction is discordant with germline, which a read error may explain. The genes are TRBV7-2 and TRBJ2-5, with D possibly matching TRBD1 (5 bases). This CDR3 region has 11 residues. The germline V gene has CDR1 SGHTA and CDR2 FQGNSA. CDR3 in amino acids: CASSLTETQNF. In DNA form, the CDR3 reads TGTGCCAGCAGCTTGACAGAGACCCAGAACTTC.

This clonotype was counted at least ten times. The chain links TRBV28 to TRBJ2-7; D is unresolved. Trimming stripped 7 bases from V and 2 bases from J, with 9 bases between. This CDR3 is built from 12 residues. The germline V gene has CDR1 MDHEN and CDR2 SYDVKM. Here the CDR3 reads CASTGTPYEQYF. The CDR3 DNA follows: TGTGCCAGCACGGGCACCCCCTACGAGCAGTACTTC.

This clonotype was observed at least ten times. This chain links TRBV20-1 with TRBJ2-7, with a possible D match to TRBD2 (6 bases). Trimming took off 3 bases at V and 11 bases at J, with 14 bases between the two ends. This CDR3 region has 11 residues. The germline gives CDR1 DFQATT, CDR2 SNEGSKA (reference sequence). The CDR3 is CSARPWTGEYF. CDR3 coding DNA: TGCAGTGCTAGGCCGTGGACGGGGGAGTACTTC.

The chain joins TRBV4-2 to TRBJ1-3; D is unclear. Germline lookup yields CDR1 LGHNA and CDR2 YNFKEQ. V lost 7 bases and J 4 bases, leaving 11 bases between the germline ends. The CDR3 contains 13 residues. The CDR3 DNA is TGTGCCAGCAATTCAGTCTCGGGAAACACCATATATTTT. Amino acids: CASNSVSGNTIYF.